This T cell receptor beta chain was captured in a study of T cell responses to AZD1222 COVID-19 vaccine. Here immunoSEQ multiplex PCR was the method, and the copy in TCRdb shows in-frame clones only, minus some. The data contain roughly 120,000 clones, approximately 88% of them singletons. Per the germline V gene, CDR1 is MNHEY and CDR2 is SVGAGI. Trimming removed 5 bases from V and 7 bases from J, with 21 bases in between. The CDR3 is 15 amino acids. On this clone itself: The target antigen is unknown.

Broader study findings: Two AZD1222 administrations were followed by greater Spike-specific TCR breadth and depth.

The chain uses TRBV6-5 and TRBJ2-7; TRBD1 or TRBD2 may be the D gene (6 bases each). The TCR originated in an adult who received the AZD1222 COVID-19 vaccine. The specimen was peripheral blood, collected 28 days after the second AZD1222 dose. In nucleotides, the CDR3 is TGTGCCAGCAGTACCCCCGCCGGGGGCTCTAGTGAGCAGTACTTC. Amino acids: CASSTPAGGSSEQYF.